The 15 T cell receptor beta chains in this list originate from one sample, sequenced in a study of PD-1 blockade in classical Hodgkin lymphoma. The assay was immunoSEQ multiplex PCR, and TCRdb's table has in-frame clones only and misses some. The sample records more than 40,000 clones, 70% to 80% being singletons. Time point indicated: cycle 4 day 1 (C4D1), after five to seven weeks of nivolumab. Every single patient, without exception, relapsed after autologous stem cell transplantation, and brentuximab vedotin exposure varied. Sample: peripheral blood mononuclear cells (PBMCs), taken before the fourth cycle of nivolumab. Every receptor here comes from a human donor with classical Hodgkin lymphoma.

A single count supports this clone. The V gene is TRBV7-2, the J gene TRBJ1-3, with D unresolved. The CDR3 is made up of 15 amino acids. Germline V gene sequence: CDR1 SGHTA, CDR2 FQGNSA. V was pared by 6 bases and J by 2 bases, with 14 bases between. For the CDR3, the DNA is TGTGCCAGCAGTCCGACCTACTTTACTGGAAACACCATATATTTT. Translating it yields CASSPTYFTGNTIYF. The whole variable domain, remainder taken from reference TRBV7-2 and TRBJ1-3, is GAGVSQSPSNKVTEKGKDVELRCDPISGHTALYWYRQSLGQGLEFLIYFQGNSAPDKSGLPSDRFSAERTGGSVSTLTIQRTQQEDSAVYLCASSPTYFTGNTIYFGEGSWLTVV.

The V gene is TRBV6-5, the J gene TRBJ1-1; D is undetermined. Germline V gives CDR1 MNHEY, CDR2 SVGAGI. Trimming pared 6 bases from V and 5 bases from J, leaving 16 bases between. The CDR3 has 14 amino acids. The DNA of the CDR3 is TGTGCCAGCAGACGGACGCCACGAGGTACTGAAGCTTTCTTT. Amino acid sequence: CASRRTPRGTEAFF.

In the case of this clone: Other DNA sequences in the sample encode the same CDR3. This sequence joins TRBV5-1 and TRBJ2-2; TRBD1 agrees at 8 bases. V shed 0 bases, J shed 2 bases, and the junction held 3 bases outside the gene matches. The CDR3 is 16 residues long. Per the germline V gene, CDR1 is SGHRS and CDR2 is YFSETQ. CDR3: CASSLAQGANTGELFF. Here the CDR3 DNA reads TGCGCCAGCAGCTTGGCCCAGGGGGCAAACACCGGGGAGCTGTTTTTT.

The chain is built from TRBV5-4 and TRBJ2-5; D might be TRBD2 (6 bases). The CDR3 loop spans 14 amino acids. Germline CDR1 and CDR2: SGHNT and YYREEE (reference sequence). V was shortened by 2 bases and J by 5 bases, with 13 bases between the two germline ends. In nucleotides, the CDR3 is TGTGCCAGCAGCTTTAAAAGCGGAGGGGAGACCCAGTACTTC. It translates to CASSFKSGGETQYF.

The CDR3 DNA sequence: TGTGCTAGTGGTCGACAGGGTGATGGCTACACCTTC. This translates into CASGRQGDGYTF. The V gene is TRBV12-5, the J gene TRBJ1-2; 7 bases agree with TRBD1. This CDR3 has 12 amino acids. V lost 5 bases and J lost 6; bases outside the gene matches: 3. Germline-derived CDR1 and CDR2 are LGHNT and FRNRAP.

V is TRBV11-2 and J is TRBJ2-7, with D perhaps matching TRBD2 (5 bases). V shed 6 bases and J shed 7 bases, with 10 bases lying between them. In germline, CDR1 is SGHAT, CDR2 FQNNGV. CDR3 length equals 11 residues. DNA of the CDR3: TGTGCCAGCAGGTACTCGGGGGAGCAGTACTTC. This translates into CASRYSGEQYF.

The V call is TRBV10-3, the J call TRBJ2-7, with no clear D. This CDR3 is built from 13 residues. Germline V gene data show CDR1 as ENHRY and CDR2 as SYGVKD. The V end was cut by 2 bases, the J end by 4 bases, with 9 bases between. CDR3 residues: CAISEDFWYEQYF. CDR3 nucleotide sequence: TGTGCCATCAGTGAGGACTTTTGGTACGAGCAGTACTTC.

The rearrangement links TRBV27 to TRBJ2-1; 12 bases map to TRBD1. The CDR3 loop spans 17 amino acids. CDR1 MNHEY and CDR2 SMNVEV come from the germline V gene (reference sequence). J was trimmed by 8 bases and V by 2 bases; bases with no gene match: 10. The CDR3 bases are TGTGCCAGCAGTTTAGGATTCGGGACAGGGGGCATCCATGAGCAGTTCTTC. Protein product: CASSLGFGTGGIHEQFF.

The V call is TRBV7-9, the J call TRBJ2-3, with TRBD2 identical over 12 bases. CDR3 length: 16 residues. The V and J ends lost 6 bases and 3 bases, in that order; junction bases with no gene match: 7. Germline V lookup: CDR1 SEHNR, CDR2 FQNEAQ (reference sequence). CDR3 residues: CASSSLAGGETDTQYF. In DNA form, the CDR3 reads TGTGCCAGCAGTTCACTAGCGGGGGGAGAGACAGATACGCAGTATTTT.

This chain joins TRBV5-4 and TRBJ1-4; weak D call: TRBD1 (5 bases). In germline, CDR1 is SGHNT, CDR2 YYREEE (reference sequence). The CDR3 is made up of 14 amino acids. V shed 2 bases and J shed 8 bases, with 13 bases lying between them. CDR3 bases: TGTGCCAGCAGCTTTCAGGGTAGGAAAGAAAAACTGTTTTTT. Amino acid sequence: CASSFQGRKEKLFF. The full variable domain, with the rest looked up from reference TRBV5-4 and TRBJ1-4, is ETGVTQSPTHLIKTRGQQVTLRCSSQSGHNTVSWYQQALGQGPQFIFQYYREEENGRGNFPPRFSGLQFPNYSSELNVNALELDDSALYLCASSFQGRKEKLFFGSGTQLSVL.

V and J are TRBV10-3 and TRBJ2-3; 8 bases fit TRBD2. The V gene's germline CDR1 is ENHRY and CDR2 SYGVKD. CDR3 length: 15 residues. V trimming: 6 bases; J trimming: 1 base; junction bases outside the gene matches: 6. CDR3: CAISLTSAGTDTQYF. Written as DNA, the CDR3 is TGTGCCATCAGCCTGACTAGCGCGGGCACAGATACGCAGTATTTT.

The chain combines TRBV30 with TRBJ2-7; TRBD2 matches 9 bases. CDR1 is GTSNPN and CDR2 is SVGIG in the germline V gene (reference sequence). The CDR3 is 16 residues long. The V gene end was trimmed by 0 bases and the J gene end by 7 bases; junction bases not matched to a gene: 13. In nucleotides, the CDR3 is TGTGCCTGGAGTGTACCCAAAGCGGGAGGATCAGAAGAGCAGTACTTC. This translates into CAWSVPKAGGSEEQYF.

The chain is built from TRBV6-6 and TRBJ2-2; TRBD1 matches 10 bases. After removal of 2 bases from V and 5 bases from J, the junction contained 2 bases not matched to a gene. The CDR3 length is 15 residues. CDR1 and CDR2 from the germline V gene are MNHNY and SVGAGI (reference sequence). DNA of the CDR3: TGTGCCAGCAGTTACGCGGACAGGGGGACCGGGGAGCTGTTTTTT. Encoded protein: CASSYADRGTGELFF.

V and J are TRBV5-1 and TRBJ2-7; 13 bases agree with TRBD2. Germline CDR1 is SGHRS and CDR2 is YFSETQ. This CDR3 contains 17 residues. The ends lost 0 bases at V and 2 bases at J; junction bases unmatched: 5. CDR3 protein: CASSLGLAGGGPYEQYF. The CDR3 DNA reads TGCGCCAGCAGCTTGGGACTAGCGGGAGGAGGCCCCTACGAGCAGTACTTC.

V usage is TRBV5-4 and J usage is TRBJ2-7; D unresolved. The CDR3 is 13 residues long. The germline gives CDR1 SGHNT, CDR2 YYREEE (reference sequence). V lost 0 bases to trimming and J lost 6 bases, with 10 bases between them. CDR3 protein: CASSLGRRAEQYF. For the CDR3, the DNA is TGTGCCAGCAGCTTGGGCCGAAGGGCCGAGCAGTACTTC.